This T cell receptor beta chain was recorded in a study of blood T cell repertoires in COVID-19. Method: immunoSEQ multiplex PCR; TCRdb's copy keeps in-frame clones and lacks some. The data contain about 100,000 clones, roughly 84% of them seen just once; the ten biggest clones take up around 2%. Germline values: CDR1 KGHDR, CDR2 SFDVKD. This CDR3 has 18 amino acids. Trimming removed 5 bases from V and 7 bases from J; junction bases left unmatched: 16. The sequence was collected from an older man with active or convalescent COVID-19. The sample consisted of peripheral blood. V and J are TRBV24-1 and TRBJ2-1; 10 bases are shared with TRBD2. This chain's CDR3 is CATSGQLAGAQKRNEQFF. The CDR3 DNA follows: TGTGCCACCAGTGGGCAGCTAGCGGGGGCACAAAAGAGGAATGAGCAGTTCTTC.